A single sample gave rise to the 21 T cell receptor beta chains below, sequenced in a study of T-cell memory formation after mild COVID-19. Each CDR3 protein is one row after TCRdb ran MiXCR on the 5' RACE reads. This sample carries about 82,000 distinct CDR3 sequences, 9.5% to 15% of them seen once, and the ten largest clones take around two fifths. The sequenced sample consisted of PBMCs or a T cell subset sorted from them (not recorded which). Every receptor here comes from a man in his late teens or twenties who had mild COVID-19 (a few samples of this study predate the infection). Cell type and time point are not known.

Many counts were recorded for this clonotype. The chain has TRBV7-9 and TRBJ2-3, with a weak D call TRBD2 (5 bases). The CDR3 length is 13 residues. V lost 4 bases and J lost 2, with 7 bases in between. Germline CDR1 SEHNR, CDR2 FQNEAQ (reference sequence). The CDR3 DNA reads as TGTGCCAGCAGCTGGACTGACACAGATACGCAGTATTTT. It is translated as CASSWTDTDTQYF. The full variable domain, in which reference TRBV7-9 and TRBJ2-3 provide the parts outside the CDR3, is DTGVSQNPRHKITKRGQNVTFRCDPISEHNRLYWYRQTLGQGPEFLTYFQNEAQLEKSRLLSDRFSAERPKGSFSTLEIQRTEQGDSAMYLCASSWTDTDTQYFGPGTRLTVL.

The chain employs TRBV6-2 or TRBV6-3 and TRBJ1-5; possibly TRBD1 for D (6 bases). Trimming removed 6 bases at V and 4 bases at J, with 16 bases between. The CDR3 runs to 15 residues. The germline V gene encodes CDR1 MNHEY and CDR2 SVGEGT. For the CDR3, the DNA is TGTGCCAGCAGCCCAGGGGTCGCAGATAATCAGCCCCAGCATTTT. As protein: CASSPGVADNQPQHF.

Only a few counts were recorded for this clonotype. This chain connects TRBV27 to TRBJ1-2, with a tentative D call TRBD1 (5 bases). This CDR3 spans 14 amino acids. V was trimmed by 3 bases and J by 8 bases, leaving 16 bases between them. Germline CDR1 and CDR2: MNHEY and SMNVEV (reference sequence). CDR3 sequence: CASSFRQSVEGYTF. The DNA of the CDR3 is TGTGCCAGCAGTTTTAGACAGAGTGTTGAAGGCTACACCTTC.

The V and J genes are TRBV4-1 and TRBJ2-1; the match to TRBD1 covers 10 bases. Germline trimming cut 5 bases from V and 6 bases from J; bases unmatched to any gene: 7. Germline lookup yields CDR1 MGHRA and CDR2 YSYEKL. The CDR3 totals 15 residues. CDR3 sequence reads: CASSYSGTGANEQFF. The DNA for the CDR3 is TGCGCCAGCAGCTACTCCGGGACAGGGGCCAATGAGCAGTTCTTC.

This clonotype was counted many times. A read error may account for a junction end that differs from germline. The V and J genes are TRBV11-2 and TRBJ2-2, with D maybe TRBD2 (6 bases). Per germline, CDR1 SGHAT and CDR2 FQNNGV. This CDR3 is built from 13 residues. The CDR3 nucleotides read TGTGCCAGCAGTTTAGGAGGGGCCGGGGAGCTGTTTTTT. As protein: CASSLGGAGELFF. Variable domain in full (rest from reference TRBV11-2 and TRBJ2-2): EAGVAQSPRYKIIEKRQSVAFWCNPISGHATLYWYQQILGQGPKLLIQFQNNGVVDDSQLPKDRFSAERLKGVDSTLKIQPAKLEDSAVYLCASSLGGAGELFFGEGSRLTVL.

This chain links TRBV12-3 or TRBV12-4 with TRBJ1-2; a weak D match, TRBD1 (5 bases). The V end was cut by 1 base, the J end by 6 bases, with 9 bases between. This CDR3 comprises 13 residues. The CDR3 loop is CASSLGRVNGYTF. CDR3 nucleotide sequence: TGTGCCAGCAGTTTAGGCAGGGTGAATGGCTACACCTTC.

V gene TRBV5-1 combines with J gene TRBJ2-1; 7 bases agree with TRBD1. CDR1 and CDR2 from the germline V gene are SGHRS and YFSETQ. V was clipped by 3 bases and J by 2 bases; unmatched bases: 8. The CDR3 totals 16 residues. The chain's CDR3 is CASSSKTGAPYNEQFF. In DNA form, the CDR3 reads TGCGCCAGCAGCTCTAAAACAGGGGCACCCTACAATGAGCAGTTCTTC.

V gene TRBV12-3 or TRBV12-4 combines with J gene TRBJ2-5; 7 bases agree with TRBD2. The CDR3 contains 14 residues. J was trimmed by 1 base and V by 6 bases; bases with no gene match: 5. The CDR3 coding sequence is TGTGCCAGCAGCTCCGGGACTACCCAAGAGACCCAGTACTTC. Translated: CASSSGTTQETQYF.

CDR3 coding DNA: TGTGCCAGCAGCCAAGTGGGTACCGCTTTCTTT. It encodes CASSQVGTAFF. V is TRBV14 and J is TRBJ1-1; D gene ambiguous. This CDR3 contains 11 residues. Trimming took off 1 base at V and 11 bases at J, with 8 bases between the two ends. Germline V CDR1 and CDR2: SGHDN, FVKESK.

This clonotype was observed a few times. The V call is TRBV3-1, the J call TRBJ2-7; D uncertain. This CDR3 is 14 amino acids long. Trimming stripped 4 bases from V and 0 bases from J, with 10 bases between. The germline V gene encodes CDR1 LGHDT and CDR2 YNNKEL (reference sequence). The CDR3 reads CASSPEINSYEQYF. The CDR3 coding sequence is TGTGCCAGCAGCCCTGAGATTAACTCCTACGAGCAGTACTTC.

The chain joins TRBV5-1 to TRBJ2-7; the D gene could be TRBD1 or TRBD2 (6 bases each). V lost 9 bases to trimming and J lost 0 bases, with 22 bases between them. The CDR3 loop spans 16 amino acids. The germline gives CDR1 SGHRS, CDR2 YFSETQ. In DNA, the CDR3 is TGCGCCACCCCCGGGGGCGAGTTTCCCACCTCCTACGAGCAGTACTTC. Amino acid sequence: CATPGGEFPTSYEQYF.

This clonotype was detected a few times. V usage is TRBV7-9 and J usage is TRBJ2-7; 7 nucleotides match TRBD1. The CDR3 totals 14 residues. With V trimmed by 4 bases and J by 1 base, 4 bases remained unmatched. In germline, CDR1 is SEHNR, CDR2 FQNEAQ (reference sequence). Here the CDR3 DNA reads TGTGCCAGCAGCTCCCGGGACAGATCCTACGAGCAGTACTTC. Amino acid sequence: CASSSRDRSYEQYF.

At least ten counts were recorded for this clonotype. The chain uses TRBV7-8 and TRBJ2-1; D gene ambiguous. Between the trimmed V and J ends, which lost 6 bases and 3 bases, there was a span of 6 bases. This CDR3 is built from 12 residues. In germline, CDR1 is SGHVS, CDR2 FQNEAQ. The CDR3 nucleotides read TGTGCCAGCAGGACGGTCTACAATGAGCAGTTCTTC. This gives the protein CASRTVYNEQFF.

The chain combines TRBV9 with TRBJ2-4; TRBD1 is a possible D gene (6 bases). This CDR3 contains 14 residues. V lost 0 bases and J 4 bases, leaving 8 bases between the germline ends. Germline-derived CDR1 and CDR2 are SGDLS and YYNGEE. The CDR3 is CASSVGGGKNIQYF. In nucleotides, the CDR3 is TGTGCCAGCAGCGTAGGAGGGGGTAAAAACATTCAGTACTTC.

V and J are TRBV6-6 and TRBJ2-5; D unclear. Trimming pared 3 bases from V and 5 bases from J, leaving 16 bases between. The CDR3 contains 15 residues. From germline, CDR1 is MNHNY and CDR2 SVGAGI (reference sequence). The CDR3 spells CASSYPGHEVETQYF. CDR3 in DNA: TGTGCCAGCAGTTATCCCGGCCATGAAGTCGAGACCCAGTACTTC.

In this sample, this clonotype turned up a few times. The V gene is TRBV7-9, the J gene TRBJ1-2, with 7 positions matching TRBD1. There are 17 residues in the CDR3. From germline, CDR1 is SEHNR and CDR2 FQNEAQ (reference sequence). The trim removed 2 bases at V and 8 bases at J, leaving 17 bases unmatched. As DNA, the CDR3 is TGTGCCAGCAGCTTATCAACGGTTTATGAGGGGGCTAGCGGCTACACCTTC. Its protein product is CASSLSTVYEGASGYTF. Based on the CDR3 plus reference TRBV7-9 and TRBJ1-2, the full variable domain is DTGVSQNPRHKITKRGQNVTFRCDPISEHNRLYWYRQTLGQGPEFLTYFQNEAQLEKSRLLSDRFSAERPKGSFSTLEIQRTEQGDSAMYLCASSLSTVYEGASGYTFGSGTRLTVV.

This clonotype was counted many times. The chain has TRBV2 and TRBJ2-2; no clear D gene. Looked up from germline, CDR1 is SNHLY and CDR2 is FYNNEI. The CDR3 extends over 12 amino acids. Trimming removed 8 bases from V and 1 base from J, with 5 bases in between. DNA for the CDR3: TGTGCCAGCGAAAGGAACACCGGGGAGCTGTTTTTT. Amino acid sequence: CASERNTGELFF.

This clonotype was detected ten times or more. This CDR3 reads CASTQTGSYNEQFF. CDR3 DNA: TGTGCCAGCACCCAAACTGGCTCCTACAATGAGCAGTTCTTC. The rearrangement joins TRBV7-9 to TRBJ2-1, with unresolved D. V was shortened by 7 bases and J by 0 bases, with 10 bases between the two germline ends. The V gene's germline CDR1 is SEHNR and CDR2 FQNEAQ (reference sequence). The CDR3 loop spans 14 amino acids.

Only a few counts were recorded for this clonotype. This sequence joins TRBV4-3 and TRBJ2-4; D ambiguous. Germline V gives CDR1 LGHNA, CDR2 YSLEER. V was trimmed by 0 bases and J by 2 bases, leaving 11 bases between them. The CDR3 covers 16 residues. The CDR3 DNA reads TGCGCCAGCAGCCAAGATGGTGGCTTTTCCAAAAACATTCAGTACTTC. Protein product: CASSQDGGFSKNIQYF.

The sample holds a few counts of this clonotype. V and J are TRBV5-5 and TRBJ1-2; the D gene is possibly TRBD1 (5 bases). The CDR3 is 15 residues long. CDR1 is SGHKS, CDR2 YYEKEE, per germline (reference sequence). Trimming pared 0 bases from V and 4 bases from J, leaving 13 bases between. CDR3 region: CASSLGQGGGYGYTF. The DNA for the CDR3 is TGTGCCAGCAGCTTGGGGCAGGGCGGTGGCTATGGCTACACCTTC.

The rearrangement links TRBV29-1 to TRBJ1-2; D is uncertain. V was cut by 7 bases and J by 4 bases, with 10 bases left in between. In germline, CDR1 is SQVTM, CDR2 ANQGSEA. The CDR3 is made up of 11 amino acids. The CDR3 sequence: CSAARSYGYTF. CDR3 nucleotide sequence: TGCAGCGCCGCTAGGTCCTATGGCTACACCTTC.